The clone carrying this T cell receptor beta chain was counted a single time. These data belong to a study of OX40 agonist ivuxolimab in advanced cancers. Profiled with immunoSEQ multiplex PCR; TCRdb holds only in-frame clones, not every one. The sample holds about 33,000 clones, 84% seen once. Losses at the gene ends were 0 bases for V and 5 bases for J; bases not matched to a gene: 10. CDR1 is LGHNA and CDR2 is YNFKEQ in the germline V gene. There are 18 residues in the CDR3. Sample: CD4+ or CD8+ T cells sorted from blood, taken in a trial of the OX40 agonist ivuxolimab. The receptor was derived from an adult with an advanced solid tumor such as melanoma, head and neck, liver or kidney cancer. The chain couples TRBV4-2 to TRBJ2-2, with TRBD1 matching 9 bases. CDR3: CASSQEGPGQGRTGELFF. Written as DNA, the CDR3 is TGTGCCAGCAGCCAAGAGGGACCGGGACAGGGAAGGACCGGGGAGCTGTTTTTT.